This TCR beta chain derives from a study of blood T cell repertoires in COVID-19. V lost 4 bases and J 2 bases, leaving 5 bases between the germline ends. This CDR3 is 12 amino acids long. Original methodology: From reference gene primer amplification, estimates of nucleated cell counts were derived. TCRdb keeps only in-frame clones here, not all; method: immunoSEQ multiplex PCR. That table gives V, J and clone size, and the DNA gave D and trimming. The sample carries 53,000 or so clones, roughly 78% recorded once. The specimen sequenced was peripheral blood. This chain links TRBV12-3 or TRBV12-4 with TRBJ2-5, with no clear D. The clonotype originates from a man in his fifties or sixties with acute or convalescent COVID-19. The CDR3 DNA reads as TGTGCCAGCAGTTCCAGGCAAGAGACCCAGTACTTC. This translates into CASSSRQETQYF.